These 10 T cell receptor beta chains came from one sample sequenced in a study of T cell responses to AZD1222 COVID-19 vaccine. TCRdb's copy holds only in-frame clones and misses some; the assay was immunoSEQ multiplex PCR. The sample has about 140,000 clones, over 90% seen once. Sequencing used peripheral blood, obtained on day 0 of AZD1222 vaccination. Source of these receptors: an adult in good health.

The gene calls are TRBV10-3 and TRBJ2-1; TRBD1 agrees at 8 bases. There are 15 residues in the CDR3. Germline CDR1 and CDR2: ENHRY and SYGVKD. With V trimmed by 7 bases and J by 1 base, 6 bases remained unmatched. CDR3 nucleotide sequence: TGTGCCATCAACGGACAGGGCGCATCCTACAATGAGCAGTTCTTC. This translates into CAINGQGASYNEQFF.

The rearrangement uses TRBV6-1 and TRBJ1-5, with D perhaps matching TRBD1 (5 bases). V was trimmed by 2 bases and J by 4 bases, leaving 12 bases between them. From germline, CDR1 is MNHNS and CDR2 SASEGT. The CDR3 extends over 15 amino acids. This CDR3 reads CASSETRGVNQPQHF. The CDR3 DNA is TGTGCCAGCAGTGAAACACGGGGGGTAAATCAGCCCCAGCATTTT.

J is TRBJ2-3 and V is TRBV9; D call uncertain. CDR1 is SGDLS, CDR2 YYNGEE, per germline. The germline V and J ends were trimmed by 4 bases and 0 bases, with 3 bases remaining between them. The CDR3 runs to 12 residues. CDR3 amino acids: CASSFSTDTQYF. The CDR3 coding sequence is TGTGCCAGCAGCTTTAGCACAGATACGCAGTATTTT.

V usage is TRBV19 and J usage is TRBJ2-5; 7 nucleotides align to TRBD1. The CDR3 covers 15 residues. V lost 3 bases, J lost 0 bases, and 4 bases stayed unmatched. Germline CDR1 reads LNHDA; CDR2 reads SQIVND (reference sequence). CDR3 loop: CASSIAGGNQETQYF. The CDR3 DNA reads as TGTGCCAGTAGTATCGCAGGGGGAAACCAAGAGACCCAGTACTTC. Combining the CDR3 with reference TRBV19 and TRBJ2-5 gives the whole variable domain DGGITQSPKYLFRKEGQNVTLSCEQNLNHDAMYWYRQDPGQGLRLIYYSQIVNDFQKGDIAEGYSVSREKKESFPLTVTSAQKNPTAFYLCASSIAGGNQETQYFGPGTRLLVL.

This chain joins TRBV5-1 and TRBJ2-3; the D call may be TRBD1 or TRBD2 (5 bases each). This CDR3 has 15 residues. Per the germline V gene, CDR1 is SGHRS and CDR2 is YFSETQ. The V and J ends lost 0 bases and 5 bases respectively, with 13 bases between them. CDR3 amino acids: CASSLVGEEGDTQYF. The CDR3, as DNA: TGCGCCAGCAGCTTGGTAGGGGAAGAGGGAGATACGCAGTATTTT.

The V call is TRBV7-9, the J call TRBJ1-1; the D is unclear. The CDR3 has 14 amino acids. Germline CDR1 SEHNR, CDR2 FQNEAQ (reference sequence). Trimming took 5 bases from V and 1 from J, leaving 11 bases between them. In DNA form, the CDR3 reads TGTGCCAGCAGCAACCATAAGAGGAACACTGAAGCTTTCTTT. Protein sequence: CASSNHKRNTEAFF.

The chain joins TRBV11-2 to TRBJ2-3; tentatively, D is TRBD1 or TRBD2 (5 bases each). Per germline, CDR1 SGHAT and CDR2 FQNNGV. The CDR3 covers 16 residues. Trimming removed 4 bases at V and 3 bases at J, with 17 bases between. CDR3 amino acids: CASSSGGSMSTDTQYF. The CDR3 DNA follows: TGTGCCAGCAGCTCTGGGGGATCCATGTCTACAGATACGCAGTATTTT.

The gene calls are TRBV5-4 and TRBJ2-1; possible D gene TRBD2, 6 bases. This CDR3 region has 15 residues. Trimming removed 0 bases from V and 7 bases from J, with 14 bases in between. Looked up from germline, CDR1 is SGHNT and CDR2 is YYREEE (reference sequence). As DNA, the CDR3 is TGTGCCAGCAGCTTGGCTTCTCGGAGGGGTAATGAGCAGTTCTTC. This codes for CASSLASRRGNEQFF.

This clone was seen once. This chain connects TRBV6-1 to TRBJ2-5, with D unclear. There are 15 residues in the CDR3. Trimming took 1 base from V and 3 from J, leaving 12 bases between them. Germline assignment: CDR1 MNHNS and CDR2 SASEGT. CDR3 residues: CASSEENWTEETQYF. CDR3 nucleotides: TGTGCCAGCAGTGAAGAAAATTGGACCGAAGAGACCCAGTACTTC.

The chain carries TRBV6-1 and TRBJ2-7, with 8 bases aligning to TRBD2. Germline V CDR1 and CDR2: MNHNS, SASEGT. With V trimmed by 1 base and J by 4 bases, 3 bases remained unmatched. CDR3 length: 14 amino acids. CDR3 loop: CASSEVAGLYEQYF. CDR3 sequence (DNA): TGTGCCAGCAGTGAAGTAGCGGGACTATACGAGCAGTACTTC.